This T cell receptor (beta chain) derives from a study of somatic mutations in cytotoxic T cells in rheumatoid arthritis. Study findings and constraints: In about an eighth of the roughly 60 patients, the largest CD8+ clone exceeded 20% of CD8+ cells.

Trimming took off 1 base at V and 8 bases at J, with 11 bases between the two ends. Germline-derived CDR1 and CDR2 are LNHDA and SQIVND (reference sequence). The CDR3 is made up of 13 amino acids. The data were produced by immunoSEQ multiplex PCR, yet TCRdb's version contains in-frame clones alone and is incomplete. The sample includes 11,000 or so clones, roughly 70% seen only once; the top ten take 11%. The healthy control group was made up of blood donors, who had a median age of 56 years (range roughly 21-70) and were roughly 57% female. Flow cytometry served to check the purity of CD4+ and CD8+ cells, which were isolated by positive magnetic bead selection. This clone was seen a few times. No antigen is known for it.

This rearrangement joins TRBV19 to TRBJ1-2; TRBD1 might be the D (6 bases). Sequencing was performed on CD8+ T cells sorted from blood. The TCR was taken from a woman aged 40 to 50 in good health. CDR3 sequence (DNA): TGTGCCAGTAGTATAGGGTACAGGGACGGCTACACCTTC. Protein product: CASSIGYRDGYTF. Full variable domain (outside the CDR3, taken from reference TRBV19 and TRBJ1-2): DGGITQSPKYLFRKEGQNVTLSCEQNLNHDAMYWYRQDPGQGLRLIYYSQIVNDFQKGDIAEGYSVSREKKESFPLTVTSAQKNPTAFYLCASSIGYRDGYTFGSGTRLTVV.